The source of this T cell receptor (beta chain) is a study of cytomegalovirus exposure and HLA in healthy donors. The PCR used 60 Vbeta and 13 Jbeta primers. Sequenced by immunoSEQ multiplex PCR; TCRdb stores in-frame clones only, minus some. The data contain nearly 200,000 clones, over 65% of them singletons. The junction had 5 bases not matched to a gene; V was cut back by 2 bases and J by 0 bases. Germline-derived CDR1 and CDR2 are SGHVS and FQNEAQ. This CDR3 has 16 residues. What was sequenced was PBMCs. J is TRBJ1-1 and V is TRBV7-8; 8 bases map to TRBD1. This clonotype was obtained from a boy between 2 and 15 years old in good health and CMV-seronegative. This CDR3 is CASSLLGQVMNTEAFF. The CDR3 DNA reads TGTGCCAGCAGCTTATTGGGACAGGTGATGAACACTGAAGCTTTCTTT.